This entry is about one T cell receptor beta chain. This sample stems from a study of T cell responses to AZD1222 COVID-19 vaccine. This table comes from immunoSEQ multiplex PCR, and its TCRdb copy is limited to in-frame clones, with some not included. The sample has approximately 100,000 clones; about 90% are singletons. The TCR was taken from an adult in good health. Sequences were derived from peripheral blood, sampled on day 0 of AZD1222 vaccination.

The CDR3 bases are TGTGCCAGCAGCCAATATAGGGCGGCGACAGATACGCAGTATTTT. It codes for CASSQYRAATDTQYF. This chain uses TRBV3-1 (or the pseudogene TRBV3-2) with TRBJ2-3; D is unresolved. Germline CDR1 is LGHDT and CDR2 is YNNKEL (reference sequence). The length of the CDR3 is 15 residues. The V end was cut by 2 bases, the J end by 3 bases, with 12 bases between.